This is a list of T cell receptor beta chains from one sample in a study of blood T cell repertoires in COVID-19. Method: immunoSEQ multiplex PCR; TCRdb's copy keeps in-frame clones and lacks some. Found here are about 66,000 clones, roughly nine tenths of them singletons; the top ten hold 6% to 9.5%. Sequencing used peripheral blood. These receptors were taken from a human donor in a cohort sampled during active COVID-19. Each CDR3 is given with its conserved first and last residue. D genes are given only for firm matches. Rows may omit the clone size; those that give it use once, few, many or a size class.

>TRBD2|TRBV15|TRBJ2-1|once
CATSRMTSGANNEQFF
TGTGCCACCAGCAGGATGACTAGCGGGGCAAACAATGAGCAGTTCTTC
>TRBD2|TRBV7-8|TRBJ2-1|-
CASSPTGTSTVNEQFF
TGTGCCAGCAGCCCTACCGGGACTAGCACGGTCAATGAGCAGTTCTTC
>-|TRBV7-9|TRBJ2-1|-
CASTVIGGSYNEQFF
TGTGCCAGCACCGTAATTGGTGGGAGCTACAATGAGCAGTTCTTC
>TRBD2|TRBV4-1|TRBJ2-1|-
CASSQGLAGNNEQFF
TGCGCCAGCAGCCAAGGACTAGCGGGAAACAATGAGCAGTTCTTC
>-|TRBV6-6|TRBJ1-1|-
CAGRGTWGIGNTEAFF
TGTGCCGGAAGGGGAACGTGGGGTATTGGAAACACTGAAGCTTTCTTT
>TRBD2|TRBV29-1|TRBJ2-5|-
CSVRPAGGSETQYF
TGCAGCGTTCGACCAGCGGGAGGGAGTGAGACCCAGTACTTC
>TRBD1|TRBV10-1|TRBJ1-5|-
CASETGVGQPQHF
TGCGCCAGCGAGACAGGGGTGGGTCAGCCCCAGCATTTT
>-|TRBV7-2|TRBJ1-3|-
CASSPSSGNTIYF
TGTGCCAGCAGCCCGAGCTCTGGAAACACCATATATTTT
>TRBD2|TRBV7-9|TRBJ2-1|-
CASSSGLAGDYEQFF
TGTGCCAGCAGCAGCGGACTAGCGGGAGACTATGAGCAGTTCTTC
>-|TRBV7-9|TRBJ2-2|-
CASSPGAARSAGELFF
TGTGCCAGCAGCCCAGGGGCCGCCCGTAGTGCCGGGGAGCTGTTTTTT
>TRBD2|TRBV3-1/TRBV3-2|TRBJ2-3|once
CASSQYNGLAGDTDTQYF
TGTGCCAGCAGTCAGTACAATGGACTAGCGGGAGACACAGATACGCAGTATTTT
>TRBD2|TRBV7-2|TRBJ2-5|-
CASSWGRGVVVRETQYF
TGTGCCAGCAGCTGGGGGCGGGGGGTGGTTGTCCGAGAGACCCAGTACTTC
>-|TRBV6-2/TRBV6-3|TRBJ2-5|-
CASSYGGQGNLQETQYF
TGTGCCAGCAGTTACGGCGGGCAGGGGAACCTCCAAGAGACCCAGTACTTC
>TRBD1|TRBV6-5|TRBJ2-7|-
CASSTPGQGGYEQYF
TGTGCCAGCAGTACACCGGGACAGGGGGGCTACGAGCAGTACTTC
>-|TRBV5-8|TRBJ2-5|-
CASSGGWETQYF
TGTGCCAGCAGCGGCGGATGGGAGACCCAGTACTTC